The sequence of this TCR beta chain was determined in a study of T-cell memory formation after mild COVID-19. On the study more broadly: Among the donors, TCR clusters were largely specific to each donor. Findings of the study overall: Contracting CD8+ clones were enriched in EMRA, CD4+ mainly in CM and EM.

Notes on this clonotype: What it recognizes is unknown.

The CDR3 totals 13 residues. V dropped 7 bases and J dropped 6 bases, with 13 bases sitting between them. Germline V gene lookup returns CDR1 SGHTA and CDR2 FQGNSA. Libraries for TCRalpha and TCRbeta carried sample barcodes and unique molecular identifiers via 5'RACE. TCRdb re-analysed the 5' RACE reads in MiXCR, keeping a single row per CDR3 protein. The sample lists roughly 410,000 distinct CDR3 sequences; more than 20% were seen once. The material sequenced was PBMCs or a T cell subset sorted from them (not recorded which). V gene TRBV7-2 combines with J gene TRBJ2-1; the D is unclear. The clonotype comes from an adult woman who had mild COVID-19 (a few samples of this study predate the infection). Cell type and time point are not known. CDR3 in DNA: TGTGCCAGCACCCCTAGAACGGCCAATGAGCAGTTCTTC. Encoded protein: CASTPRTANEQFF.